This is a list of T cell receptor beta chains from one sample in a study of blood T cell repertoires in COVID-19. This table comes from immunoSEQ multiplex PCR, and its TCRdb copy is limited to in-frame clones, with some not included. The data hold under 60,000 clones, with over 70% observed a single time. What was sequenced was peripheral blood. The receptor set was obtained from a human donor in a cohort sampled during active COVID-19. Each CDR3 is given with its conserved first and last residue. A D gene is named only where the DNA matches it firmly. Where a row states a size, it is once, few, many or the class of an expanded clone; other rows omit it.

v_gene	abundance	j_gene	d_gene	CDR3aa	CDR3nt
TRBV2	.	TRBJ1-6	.	CASSPNRSPNSPLHF	TGTGCCAGCAGCCCAAACAGGTCCCCTAATTCACCCCTCCACTTT
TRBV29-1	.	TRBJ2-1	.	CSVDAGGIGNEQFF	TGCAGCGTTGACGCAGGGGGGATAGGGAATGAGCAGTTCTTC
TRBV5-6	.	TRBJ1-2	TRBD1	CASSKGTGGGNYGYTF	TGTGCCAGCAGTAAGGGGACAGGAGGAGGGAACTATGGCTACACCTTC
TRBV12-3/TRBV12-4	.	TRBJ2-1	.	CASSLGLQNEQFF	TGTGCCAGCAGTTTAGGGCTACAGAATGAGCAGTTCTTC
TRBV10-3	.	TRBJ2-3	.	CAISVQGLDTQYF	TGTGCCATCAGTGTCCAGGGTTTGGATACGCAGTATTTT
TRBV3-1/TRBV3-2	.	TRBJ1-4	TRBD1	CASSNRGHVEKLFF	TGTGCCAGCAGCAACAGGGGGCATGTTGAAAAACTGTTTTTT
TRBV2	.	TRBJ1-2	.	CASSDSRANYGYTF	TGTGCCAGCAGTGATAGCCGCGCAAACTATGGCTACACCTTC
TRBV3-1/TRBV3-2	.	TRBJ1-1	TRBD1	CASSQDEGAHRKTFF	TGTGCCAGCAGCCAAGATGAGGGGGCGCATCGGAAAACTTTCTTT
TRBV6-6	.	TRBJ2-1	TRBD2	CASSRRTSGDNNEQFF	TGTGCCAGCAGCCGTAGGACTAGCGGGGACAACAATGAGCAGTTCTTC
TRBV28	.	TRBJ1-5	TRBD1	CASAVPGTGVVYSNQPQHF	TGTGCCAGCGCCGTACCGGGGACAGGGGTTGTCTATAGCAATCAGCCCCAGCATTTT
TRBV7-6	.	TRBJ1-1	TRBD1	CASSPGQGNTEAFF	TGTGCCAGCAGCCCGGGACAGGGGAACACTGAAGCTTTCTTT
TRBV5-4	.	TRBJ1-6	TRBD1	CASSSRDSFNSPLHF	TGTGCCAGCAGCTCCCGGGACAGCTTCAATTCACCCCTCCACTTT
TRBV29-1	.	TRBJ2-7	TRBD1	CSVEDLRLGMIGTAFYEQYF	TGCAGCGTTGAAGATTTGAGACTGGGTATGATCGGGACAGCCTTCTACGAGCAGTACTTC
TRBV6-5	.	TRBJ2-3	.	CASSYGGGRTDTQYF	TGTGCCAGCAGTTACGGGGGGGGGCGGACAGATACGCAGTATTTT
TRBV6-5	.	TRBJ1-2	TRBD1	CASRTGQGYYGYTF	TGTGCCAGCAGGACGGGACAGGGTTATTATGGCTACACCTTC
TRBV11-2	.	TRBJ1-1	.	CASSPTWTPFTEAFF	TGTGCCAGCAGCCCAACCTGGACACCCTTCACTGAAGCTTTCTTT
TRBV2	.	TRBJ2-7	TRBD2	CASSEARLAVYEQYF	TGTGCCAGCAGTGAAGCGCGGCTAGCGGTGTACGAGCAGTACTTC
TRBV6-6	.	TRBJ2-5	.	CASRRGLTTHQETQYF	TGTGCCAGCAGAAGAGGGTTGACAACGCACCAAGAGACCCAGTACTTC
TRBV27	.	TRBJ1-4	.	CATPLGGVAPEKLFF	TGTGCCACCCCATTGGGGGGGGTTGCCCCTGAAAAACTGTTTTTT
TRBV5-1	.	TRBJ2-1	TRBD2	CASGAGTIVSEQFF	TGCGCCAGCGGGGCCGGGACTATCGTGTCTGAGCAGTTCTTC
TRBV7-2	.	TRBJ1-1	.	CASSLPGWNTEAFF	TGTGCCAGCAGCCTACCCGGGTGGAACACTGAAGCTTTCTTT
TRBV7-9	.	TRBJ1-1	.	CASSPHREQGTFF	TGTGCCAGCAGCCCTCATAGAGAGCAGGGGACTTTCTTT
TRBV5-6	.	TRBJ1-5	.	CASSLGPGSAKYSNQPQHF	TGTGCCAGCAGCTTGGGGCCGGGATCCGCAAAATATAGCAATCAGCCCCAGCATTTT
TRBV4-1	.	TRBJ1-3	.	CASSQDTATRGNTIYF	TGCGCCAGCAGCCAAGATACTGCAACTCGGGGAAACACCATATATTTT
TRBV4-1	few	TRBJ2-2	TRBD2	CASSLEGPSGTNTGELFF	TGCGCCAGCAGCCTGGAGGGGCCTAGCGGGACGAACACCGGGGAGCTGTTTTTT
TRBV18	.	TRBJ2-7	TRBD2	CASSPREGLAGAYEQYF	TGTGCCAGCTCACCACGGGAGGGACTAGCGGGAGCCTACGAGCAGTACTTC
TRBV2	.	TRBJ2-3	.	CASSPPFTDTQYF	TGTGCCAGCAGCCCCCCTTTCACAGATACGCAGTATTTT
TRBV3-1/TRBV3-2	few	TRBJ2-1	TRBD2	CASSLGLAADEQFF	TGTGCCAGCAGCCTCGGACTAGCTGCCGATGAGCAGTTCTTC
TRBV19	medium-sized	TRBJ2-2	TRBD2	CASSMRAGVTGELFF	TGTGCCAGTAGTATGAGAGCGGGGGTCACCGGGGAGCTGTTTTTT
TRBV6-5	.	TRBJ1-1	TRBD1	CASSRPGQGYTEAFF	TGTGCCAGCAGCCGTCCGGGACAGGGGTACACTGAAGCTTTCTTT
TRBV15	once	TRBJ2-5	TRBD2	CATSMGGGIKTQYF	TGTGCCACCAGCATGGGCGGGGGAATTAAGACCCAGTACTTC
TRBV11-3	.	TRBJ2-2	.	CASSLTSGGTGELFF	TGTGCCAGCAGCTTAACTTCAGGTGGCACCGGGGAGCTGTTTTTT
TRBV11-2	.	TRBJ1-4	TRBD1	CASSLGTGWGNEKLFF	TGTGCCAGCAGCCTGGGGACAGGGTGGGGTAATGAAAAACTGTTTTTT
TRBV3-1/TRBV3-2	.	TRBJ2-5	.	CASSQVLTGRHRKETQYF	TGTGCCAGCAGCCAAGTCCTGACCGGGAGACACCGAAAAGAGACCCAGTACTTC
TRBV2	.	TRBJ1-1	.	CASSEVGGVSEAFF	TGTGCCAGCAGTGAAGTAGGAGGGGTCTCTGAAGCTTTCTTT
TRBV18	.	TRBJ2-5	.	CASSPQGETQYF	TGTGCCAGCTCACCGCAGGGTGAGACCCAGTACTTC
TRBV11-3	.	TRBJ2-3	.	CASSLGATDTQYF	TGTGCCAGCAGCTTAGGGGCTACAGATACGCAGTATTTT
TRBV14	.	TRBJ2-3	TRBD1	CASSQGDRDADTQYF	TGTGCCAGCAGCCAGGGGGACAGGGACGCAGATACGCAGTATTTT
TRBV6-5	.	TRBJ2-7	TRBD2	CASPGGNSYEQYF	TGTGCCAGCCCCGGGGGGAACTCCTACGAGCAGTACTTC
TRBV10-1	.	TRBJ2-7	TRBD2	CASSAGRGPYEQYF	TGCGCCAGCAGTGCAGGGAGGGGCCCCTACGAGCAGTACTTC
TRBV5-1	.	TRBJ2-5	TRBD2	CASSLAPPDSGGTQYF	TGCGCCAGCAGCTTGGCCCCCCCGGATAGCGGGGGGACCCAGTACTTC
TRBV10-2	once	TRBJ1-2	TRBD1	CASTVDRVDGYTF	TGCGCCAGCACCGTTGACAGGGTGGATGGCTACACCTTC
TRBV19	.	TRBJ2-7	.	CASSTQGKAYEQYF	TGTGCCAGTAGTACTCAGGGGAAAGCCTACGAGCAGTACTTC
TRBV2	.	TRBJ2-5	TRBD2	CASSTGLAGSETQYF	TGTGCCAGCAGTACGGGACTAGCGGGGTCAGAGACCCAGTACTTC
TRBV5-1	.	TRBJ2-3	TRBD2	CASSTSGVTDTQYF	TGCGCCAGCAGCACTAGCGGGGTCACAGATACGCAGTATTTT
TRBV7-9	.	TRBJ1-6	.	CASSLGQPNSPLHF	TGTGCCAGCAGCTTAGGACAGCCCAATTCACCCCTCCACTTT
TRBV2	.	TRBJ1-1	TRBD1	CASRGYRGSRAFF	TGTGCCAGCAGGGGCTACAGGGGGTCACGAGCTTTCTTT
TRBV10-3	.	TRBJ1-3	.	CAITAGTLSGNTIYF	TGTGCCATCACCGCCGGGACACTCTCTGGAAACACCATATATTTT
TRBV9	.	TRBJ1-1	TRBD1	CASSAQTGGLTEAFF	TGTGCCAGCAGTGCTCAGACAGGGGGTCTGACCGAAGCTTTCTTT
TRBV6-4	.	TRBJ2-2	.	CASSDRLTGELFF	TGTGCCAGCAGTGACCGGTTAACCGGGGAGCTGTTTTTT
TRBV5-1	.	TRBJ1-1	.	CASSLGGNRMNTEAFF	TGCGCCAGCAGCTTAGGGGGAAACAGAATGAACACTGAAGCTTTCTTT
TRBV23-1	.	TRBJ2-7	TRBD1	CASSQNPRGQTYEQYF	TGCGCCAGCAGTCAAAACCCCCGGGGACAGACCTACGAGCAGTACTTC
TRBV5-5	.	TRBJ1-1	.	CASSLTTKMNTEAFF	TGTGCCAGCAGCTTGACAACTAAAATGAACACTGAAGCTTTCTTT
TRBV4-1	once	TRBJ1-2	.	CASSPLGYGEGGGYTF	TGCGCCAGCAGCCCCCTGGGGTATGGGGAGGGTGGGGGCTACACCTTC
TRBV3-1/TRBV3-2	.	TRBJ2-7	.	CASSQADYEQYF	TGTGCCAGCAGCCAAGCAGACTACGAGCAGTACTTC